This TCR beta chain was profiled in a study of identical twins. Findings and limits, study-wide: The study found weaker excess twin sharing in beta out-of-frame sequences.

TCRdb independently ran MiXCR on the 5' RACE reads; one entry per CDR3 protein. This sample carries some 660,000 distinct CDR3 sequences, approximately 9% of them seen once, and the ten largest clones take 0.8% to 1%. The CDR3 runs 15 residues. CDR1 SGHRS and CDR2 YFSETQ come from the germline V gene. Trimming left V 0 bases short and J 5 bases short, with 14 bases between. On this clonotype itself: Antigen: not known.

The sample also formed part of further work on yellow fever vaccine responses in identical twins.

The origin of this receptor is a woman between 18 and 29 years old in good health. The sample comprised PBMCs. The chain combines TRBV5-1 with TRBJ1-1; D gene ambiguous. CDR3 DNA: TGCGCCAGCAGCTTGGAGGTCCCTCAGGCAACTGAAGCTTTCTTT. Encoded protein: CASSLEVPQATEAFF.